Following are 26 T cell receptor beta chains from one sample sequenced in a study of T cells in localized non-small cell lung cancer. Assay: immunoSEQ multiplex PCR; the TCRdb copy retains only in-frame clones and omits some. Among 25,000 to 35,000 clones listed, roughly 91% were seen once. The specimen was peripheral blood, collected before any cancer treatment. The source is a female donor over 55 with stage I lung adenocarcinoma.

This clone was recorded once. This chain's CDR3 is CAWSPGRGYGYTF. CDR3 in DNA: TGTGCCTGGAGTCCAGGCAGGGGCTATGGCTACACCTTC. V is TRBV30 and J is TRBJ1-2; D might be TRBD1 (6 bases). This CDR3 has 13 residues. The germline V and J ends were trimmed by 2 bases and 4 bases, with 11 bases remaining between them. CDR1 and CDR2 from the germline V gene are GTSNPN and SVGIG (reference sequence).

For the CDR3, the DNA is TGTGCCATCAGTGAATTCGATGAGCAGTTCTTC. It translates to CAISEFDEQFF. The chain combines TRBV10-3 with TRBJ2-1; D unclear. The ends were cut back, 3 bases at V and 8 bases at J, with 5 bases in the middle. In germline, CDR1 is ENHRY, CDR2 SYGVKD. The CDR3 runs 11 residues.

The CDR3 reads CASSSMKTGGNTGELFF. The CDR3 nucleotides are TGCGCCAGCAGCTCAATGAAGACAGGGGGGAACACCGGGGAGCTGTTTTTT. This chain uses TRBV5-1 with TRBJ2-2, with TRBD1 matching over 9 bases. The CDR3 covers 17 residues. J lost 1 base, V lost 3 bases, and 7 bases had no gene match. Germline loops: CDR1 SGHRS, CDR2 YFSETQ.

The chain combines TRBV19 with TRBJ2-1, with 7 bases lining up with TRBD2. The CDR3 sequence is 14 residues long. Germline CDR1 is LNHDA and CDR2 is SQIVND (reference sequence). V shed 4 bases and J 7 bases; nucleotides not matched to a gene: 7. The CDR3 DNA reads TGTGCCAGTAGTACGAGGGACTACATAAATGAGCAGTTCTTC. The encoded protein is CASSTRDYINEQFF.

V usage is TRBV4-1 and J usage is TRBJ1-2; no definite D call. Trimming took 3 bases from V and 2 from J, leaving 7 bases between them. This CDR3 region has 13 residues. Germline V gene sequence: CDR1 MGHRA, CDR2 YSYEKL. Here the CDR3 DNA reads TGCGCCAGCAGCCAGGGAGACAACTATGGCTACACCTTC. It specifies CASSQGDNYGYTF.

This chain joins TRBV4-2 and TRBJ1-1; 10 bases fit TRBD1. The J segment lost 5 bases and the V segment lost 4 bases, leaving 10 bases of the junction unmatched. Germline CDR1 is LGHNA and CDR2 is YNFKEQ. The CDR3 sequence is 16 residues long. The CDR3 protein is CASSLSGQGPGTEAFF. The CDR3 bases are TGTGCCAGCAGCCTCTCGGGACAGGGGCCGGGGACTGAAGCTTTCTTT.

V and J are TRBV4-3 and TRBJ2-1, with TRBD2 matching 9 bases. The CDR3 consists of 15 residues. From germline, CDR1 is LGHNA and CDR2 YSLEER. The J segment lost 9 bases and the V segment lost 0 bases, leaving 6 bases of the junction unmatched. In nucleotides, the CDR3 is TGCGCCAGCAGCCAAGAGCTAGCGGGAAGTGTTGAGCAGTTCTTC. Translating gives CASSQELAGSVEQFF.

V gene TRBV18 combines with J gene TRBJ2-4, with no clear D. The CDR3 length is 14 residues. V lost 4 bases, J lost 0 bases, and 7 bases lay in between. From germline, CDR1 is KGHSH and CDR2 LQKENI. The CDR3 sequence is CASSLSRAKNIQYF. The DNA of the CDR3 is TGTGCCAGCTCACTATCCCGAGCCAAAAACATTCAGTACTTC.

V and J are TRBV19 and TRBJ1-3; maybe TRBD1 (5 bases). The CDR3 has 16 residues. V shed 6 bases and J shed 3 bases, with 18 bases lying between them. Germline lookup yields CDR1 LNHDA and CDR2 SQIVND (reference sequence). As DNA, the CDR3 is TGTGCCAGTAGCCCCCAGACAGCCCGAAGTGGAAACACCATATATTTT. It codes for CASSPQTARSGNTIYF.

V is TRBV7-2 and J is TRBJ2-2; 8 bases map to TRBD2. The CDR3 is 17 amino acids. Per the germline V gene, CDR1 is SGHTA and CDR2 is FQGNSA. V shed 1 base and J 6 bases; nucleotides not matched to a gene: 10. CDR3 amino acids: CASSLGGSGNGAGELFF. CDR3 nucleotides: TGTGCCAGCAGCTTAGGAGGTAGCGGGAATGGGGCCGGGGAGCTGTTTTTT.

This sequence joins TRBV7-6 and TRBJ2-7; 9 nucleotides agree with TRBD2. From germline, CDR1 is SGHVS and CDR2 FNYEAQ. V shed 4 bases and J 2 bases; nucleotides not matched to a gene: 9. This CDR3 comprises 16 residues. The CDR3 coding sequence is TGTGCCAGCAGCTCCCCGCCGGCGGGGGGGGCCTACGAGCAGTACTTC. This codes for CASSSPPAGGAYEQYF.

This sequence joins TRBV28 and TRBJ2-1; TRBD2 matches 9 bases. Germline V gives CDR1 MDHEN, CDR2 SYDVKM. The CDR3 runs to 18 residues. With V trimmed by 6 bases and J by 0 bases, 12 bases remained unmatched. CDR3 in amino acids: CASRPGTSMESSYNEQFF. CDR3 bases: TGTGCCAGCAGACCTGGGACTAGCATGGAAAGCTCCTACAATGAGCAGTTCTTC.

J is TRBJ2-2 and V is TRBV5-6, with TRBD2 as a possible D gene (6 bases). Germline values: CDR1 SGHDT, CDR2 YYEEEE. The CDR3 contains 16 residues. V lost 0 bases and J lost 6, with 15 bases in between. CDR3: CASSLAGRGIAGELFF. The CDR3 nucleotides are TGTGCCAGCAGCTTGGCGGGGCGCGGGATCGCCGGGGAGCTGTTTTTT.

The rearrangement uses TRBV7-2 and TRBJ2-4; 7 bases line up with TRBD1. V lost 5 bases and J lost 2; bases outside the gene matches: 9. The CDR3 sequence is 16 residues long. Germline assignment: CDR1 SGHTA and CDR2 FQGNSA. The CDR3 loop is CASSLRTGLTKNIQYF. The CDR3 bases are TGTGCCAGCAGCCTACGGACAGGCCTGACCAAAAACATTCAGTACTTC.

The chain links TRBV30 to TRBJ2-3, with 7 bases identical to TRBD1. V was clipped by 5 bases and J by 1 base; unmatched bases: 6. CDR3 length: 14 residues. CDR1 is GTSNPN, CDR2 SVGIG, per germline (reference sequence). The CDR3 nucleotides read TGTGCCTGGGCCCCTCAGGGGGGCACAGATACGCAGTATTTT. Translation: CAWAPQGGTDTQYF.

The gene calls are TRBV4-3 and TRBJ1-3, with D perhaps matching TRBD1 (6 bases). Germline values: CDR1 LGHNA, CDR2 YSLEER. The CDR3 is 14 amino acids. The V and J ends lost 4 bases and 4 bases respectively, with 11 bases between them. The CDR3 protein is CASSLGTIGNTIYF. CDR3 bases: TGCGCCAGCAGCCTCGGGACAATAGGAAACACCATATATTTT.

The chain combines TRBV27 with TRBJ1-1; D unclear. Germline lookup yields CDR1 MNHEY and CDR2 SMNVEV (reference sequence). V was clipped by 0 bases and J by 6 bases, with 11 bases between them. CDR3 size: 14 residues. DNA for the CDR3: TGTGCCAGCAGTTTATCGCCGGGAATGCCTGAAGCTTTCTTT. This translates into CASSLSPGMPEAFF.

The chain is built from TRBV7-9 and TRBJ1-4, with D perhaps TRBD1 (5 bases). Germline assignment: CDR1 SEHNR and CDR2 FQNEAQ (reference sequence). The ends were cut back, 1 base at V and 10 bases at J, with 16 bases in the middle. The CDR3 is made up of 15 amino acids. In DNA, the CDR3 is TGTGCCAGCAGCTTAGGAAGTGGAGGGGAGGTAAAACTGTTTTTT. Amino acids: CASSLGSGGEVKLFF.

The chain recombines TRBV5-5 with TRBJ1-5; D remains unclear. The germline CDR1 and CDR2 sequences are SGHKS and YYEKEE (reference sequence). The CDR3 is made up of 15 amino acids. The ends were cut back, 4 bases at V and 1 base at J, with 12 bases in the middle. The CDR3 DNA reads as TGTGCCAGCAGCCCGGAGTGGGTGAGCAATCAGCCCCAGCATTTT. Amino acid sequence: CASSPEWVSNQPQHF. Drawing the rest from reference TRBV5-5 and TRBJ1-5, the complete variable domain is DAGVTQSPTHLIKTRGQQVTLRCSPISGHKSVSWYQQVLGQGPQFIFQYYEKEERGRGNFPDRFSARQFPNYSSELNVNALLLGDSALYLCASSPEWVSNQPQHFGDGTRLSIL.

CDR3 coding DNA: TGCGCCAGCAGCCAAGAGCCCCTAGGAGGCGGGAGGGGGAATGAGCAGTTCTTC. Its protein product is CASSQEPLGGGRGNEQFF. This sequence joins TRBV4-3 and TRBJ2-1; 9 bases are shared with TRBD2. The CDR3 consists of 18 residues. J gave up 7 bases and V 0 bases, and 13 bases lay outside the gene matches. Germline loops: CDR1 LGHNA, CDR2 YSLEER.

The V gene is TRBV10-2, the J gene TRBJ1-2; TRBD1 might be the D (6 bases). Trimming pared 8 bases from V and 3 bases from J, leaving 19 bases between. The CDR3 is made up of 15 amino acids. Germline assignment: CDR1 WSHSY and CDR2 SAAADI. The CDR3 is CASSLGGNRDYGYTF. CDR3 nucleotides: TGCGCCAGCTCTTTAGGGGGAAACCGAGACTATGGCTACACCTTC.

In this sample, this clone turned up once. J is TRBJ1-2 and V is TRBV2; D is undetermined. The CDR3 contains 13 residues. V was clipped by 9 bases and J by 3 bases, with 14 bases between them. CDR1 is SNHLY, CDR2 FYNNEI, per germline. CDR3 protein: CASNREADYGYTF. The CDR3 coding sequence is TGTGCCAGTAACCGGGAAGCCGACTATGGCTACACCTTC.

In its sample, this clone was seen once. The CDR3 DNA sequence: TGTGCCAGCAGCCCTGGGGCTAGCGCCTTAGATACGCAGTATTTT. Protein product: CASSPGASALDTQYF. The chain uses TRBV28 and TRBJ2-3; tentatively, D is TRBD2 (6 bases). The CDR3 runs to 15 residues. The germline V gene encodes CDR1 MDHEN and CDR2 SYDVKM. Trimming stripped 6 bases from V and 5 bases from J, with 18 bases between.

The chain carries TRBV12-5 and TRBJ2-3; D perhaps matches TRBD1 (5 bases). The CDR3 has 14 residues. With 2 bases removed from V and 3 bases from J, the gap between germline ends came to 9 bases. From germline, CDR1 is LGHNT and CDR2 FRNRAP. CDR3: CASGLQGVTDTQYF. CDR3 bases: TGTGCTAGTGGTTTGCAAGGGGTGACAGATACGCAGTATTTT.

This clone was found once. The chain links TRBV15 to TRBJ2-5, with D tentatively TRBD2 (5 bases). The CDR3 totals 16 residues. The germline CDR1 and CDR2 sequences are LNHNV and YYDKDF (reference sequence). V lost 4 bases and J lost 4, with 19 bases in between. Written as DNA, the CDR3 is TGTGCCACCAGCAACGTCCTAGCCAATAAGGGAGAGACCCAGTACTTC. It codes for CATSNVLANKGETQYF.

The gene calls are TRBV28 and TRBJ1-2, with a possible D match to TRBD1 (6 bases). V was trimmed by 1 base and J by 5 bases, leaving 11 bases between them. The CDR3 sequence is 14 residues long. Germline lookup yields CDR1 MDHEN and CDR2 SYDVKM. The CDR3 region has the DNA TGTGCCAGCAGTTTATTAGGGGGGTCATATGGCTACACCTTC. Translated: CASSLLGGSYGYTF.